The 2 T cell receptor beta chains given below trace back to one sample, sequenced in a study of T-cell reconstitution after alpha-beta-depleted transplantation in children. Researchers prepared the TCRbeta library using unique molecular identifiers, the study reports. Each CDR3 protein is one row after TCRdb ran MiXCR on the PCR reads. In the table there are about 540,000 distinct CDR3 sequences, around 20% of which are singletons. The sequencing used PBMCs from the stem cell graft donor, collected from the stem cell graft. The receptors come from a human donor who donated a stem cell graft to a child with acute lymphoblastic leukemia.

This clonotype was counted a few times. V and J are TRBV2 and TRBJ2-1; TRBD2 might be the D (5 bases). The germline V gene has CDR1 SNHLY and CDR2 FYNNEI. The CDR3 sequence is 14 residues long. V was trimmed by 4 bases and J by 4 bases, leaving 11 bases between them. This chain's CDR3 is CASSGQAVYNEQFF. The CDR3 DNA reads TGTGCCAGCAGTGGGCAAGCGGTTTACAATGAGCAGTTCTTC.

This clonotype was counted only a few times. The CDR3 DNA sequence: TGCAGCGTTGTTACAGGACGTAACACCATATATTTT. This encodes CSVVTGRNTIYF. V usage is TRBV29-1 and J usage is TRBJ1-3; D may be TRBD1 (5 bases). Trimming pared 4 bases from V and 7 bases from J, leaving 11 bases between. The CDR3 runs 12 residues. Looked up from germline, CDR1 is SQVTM and CDR2 is ANQGSEA.